Listed here is a single T cell receptor (beta chain). Antigen: not known. The source of the sample is a study of T cell responses to AZD1222 COVID-19 vaccine. Study information: Second-dose intervals of approximately 4 or approximately 12 weeks were pooled. Study-wide points: Donors skewed white British and female; clonal diversity was possibly underestimated. Nearly half of spike-specific TCRs reportedly target variant regions that are unmutated in the B.1.351 and B.1.1.7 variants. Only a handful of individuals given AZD1222 were seropositive at baseline.

The V end was cut by 4 bases, the J end by 8 bases, with 14 bases between. CDR3 length: 12 residues. Germline CDR1 and CDR2: SQVTM and ANQGSEA. Some clones are missing from TCRdb's copy, which holds only in-frame ones; the method was immunoSEQ multiplex PCR. The sample lists roughly 100,000 clones, about 88% occurring once. This clonotype was obtained from an adult in good health. The chain has TRBV29-1 and TRBJ1-2; D not certain. Sequenced material: peripheral blood, taken on day 0 of AZD1222 vaccination. The CDR3 here is CSVVSAPAGYTF. CDR3 in DNA: TGCAGCGTTGTGAGCGCCCCGGCCGGCTACACCTTC.